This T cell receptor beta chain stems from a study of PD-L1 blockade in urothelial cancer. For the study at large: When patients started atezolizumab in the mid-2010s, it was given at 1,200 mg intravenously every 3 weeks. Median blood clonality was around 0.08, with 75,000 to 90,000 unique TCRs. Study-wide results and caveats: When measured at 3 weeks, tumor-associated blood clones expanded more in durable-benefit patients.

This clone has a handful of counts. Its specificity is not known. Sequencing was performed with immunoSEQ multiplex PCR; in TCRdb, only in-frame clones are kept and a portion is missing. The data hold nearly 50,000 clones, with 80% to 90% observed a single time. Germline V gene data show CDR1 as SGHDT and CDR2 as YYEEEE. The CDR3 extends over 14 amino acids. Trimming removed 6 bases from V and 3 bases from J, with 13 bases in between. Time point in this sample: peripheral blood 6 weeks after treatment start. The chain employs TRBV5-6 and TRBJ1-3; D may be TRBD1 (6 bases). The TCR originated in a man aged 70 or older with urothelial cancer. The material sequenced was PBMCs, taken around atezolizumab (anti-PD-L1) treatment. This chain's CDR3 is CASTLGGGGNTIYF. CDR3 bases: TGTGCCAGCACCCTTGGGGGCGGTGGAAACACCATATATTTT.